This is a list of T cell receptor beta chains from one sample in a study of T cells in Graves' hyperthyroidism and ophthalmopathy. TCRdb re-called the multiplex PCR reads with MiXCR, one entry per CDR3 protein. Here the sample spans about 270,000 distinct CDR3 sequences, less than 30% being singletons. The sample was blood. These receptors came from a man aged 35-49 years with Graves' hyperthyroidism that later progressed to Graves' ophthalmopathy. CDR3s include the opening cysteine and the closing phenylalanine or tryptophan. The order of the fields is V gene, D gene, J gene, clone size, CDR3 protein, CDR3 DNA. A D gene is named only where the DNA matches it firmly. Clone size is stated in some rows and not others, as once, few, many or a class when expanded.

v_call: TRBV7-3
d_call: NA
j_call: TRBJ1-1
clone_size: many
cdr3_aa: CASSSRTNWDTEAFF
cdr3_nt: TGTGCCAGCAGCTCCCGGACAAATTGGGACACTGAAGCTTTCTTT

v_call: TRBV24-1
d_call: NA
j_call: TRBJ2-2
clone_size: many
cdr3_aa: CATSDFGDAGELFF
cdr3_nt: TGTGCCACCAGTGATTTTGGGGACGCGGGGGAGCTGTTTTTT

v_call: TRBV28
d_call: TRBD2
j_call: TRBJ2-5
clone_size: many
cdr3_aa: CASSSIRTSGRSFETQYF
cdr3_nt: TGTGCCAGCAGTTCCATCCGGACTAGCGGGAGAAGTTTTGAGACCCAGTACTTC

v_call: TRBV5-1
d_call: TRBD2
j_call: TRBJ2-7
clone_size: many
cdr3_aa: CASGHGGSSYEQYF
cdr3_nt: TGCGCCAGCGGGCATGGCGGGAGCTCCTACGAGCAGTACTTC

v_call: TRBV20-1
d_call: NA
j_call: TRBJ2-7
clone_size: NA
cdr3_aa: CSARHRSYEQYF
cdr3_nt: TGCAGTGCTAGACACAGGTCCTACGAGCAGTACTTC

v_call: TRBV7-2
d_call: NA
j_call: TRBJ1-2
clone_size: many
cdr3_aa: CASSPQAQPNYGYTF
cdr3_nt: TGTGCCAGCAGCCCACAAGCGCAGCCTAACTATGGCTACACCTTC

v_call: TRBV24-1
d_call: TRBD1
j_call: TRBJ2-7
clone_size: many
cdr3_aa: CATSDTTGGAGYEQYF
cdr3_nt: TGTGCCACCAGTGATACTACAGGGGGCGCAGGATACGAGCAGTACTTC

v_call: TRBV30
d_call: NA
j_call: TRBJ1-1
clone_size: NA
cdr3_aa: CAWGAPRTGNTEAFF
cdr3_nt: TGTGCCTGGGGTGCCCCTCGGACGGGAAACACTGAAGCTTTCTTT

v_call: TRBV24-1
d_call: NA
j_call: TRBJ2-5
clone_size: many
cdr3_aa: CATSDLGVGEGTQYF
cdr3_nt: TGTGCCACCAGTGACCTGGGCGTGGGGGAAGGGACCCAGTACTTC

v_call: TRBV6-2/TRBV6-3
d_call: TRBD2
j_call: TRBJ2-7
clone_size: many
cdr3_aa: CASRASGRDYEQYF
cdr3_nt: TGTGCCAGCAGGGCTAGCGGGAGGGACTACGAGCAGTACTTC

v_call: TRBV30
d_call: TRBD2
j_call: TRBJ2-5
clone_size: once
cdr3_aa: CAWTSGRAETQYF
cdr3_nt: TGTGCCTGGACTAGCGGGAGGGCAGAGACCCAGTACTTC

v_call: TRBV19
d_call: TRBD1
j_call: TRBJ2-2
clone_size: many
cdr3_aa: CASSAVRGLTGELFF
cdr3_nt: TGTGCCAGTAGTGCCGTGAGGGGGCTTACCGGGGAGCTGTTTTTT

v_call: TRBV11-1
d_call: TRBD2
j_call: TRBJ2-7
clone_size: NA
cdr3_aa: CASSSPSTSGSYEQYF
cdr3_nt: TGTGCCAGCAGCTCCCCGTCGACTAGCGGGAGCTACGAGCAGTACTTC

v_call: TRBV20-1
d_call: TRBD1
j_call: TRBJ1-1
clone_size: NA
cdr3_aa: CSARRDSLNTEAFF
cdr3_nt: TGCAGTGCTAGAAGGGACAGCTTGAACACTGAAGCTTTCTTT

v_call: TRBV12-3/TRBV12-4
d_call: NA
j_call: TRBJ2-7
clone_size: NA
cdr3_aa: CASSVSGTEQYF
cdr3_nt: TGTGCCAGCAGTGTGTCAGGGACCGAGCAGTACTTC

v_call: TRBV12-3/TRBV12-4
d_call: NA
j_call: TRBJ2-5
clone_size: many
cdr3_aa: CASSPDRQETQYF
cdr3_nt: TGTGCCAGCAGTCCGGACAGACAAGAGACCCAGTACTTC

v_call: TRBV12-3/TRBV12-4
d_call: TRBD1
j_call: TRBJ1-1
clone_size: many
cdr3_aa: CASSIRTGFNEAFF
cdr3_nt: TGTGCCAGCAGCATCAGGACAGGGTTTAATGAAGCTTTCTTT

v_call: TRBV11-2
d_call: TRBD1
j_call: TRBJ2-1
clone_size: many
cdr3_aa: CASSKTGTDNEQFF
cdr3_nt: TGTGCCAGCAGCAAAACCGGGACAGACAATGAGCAGTTCTTC

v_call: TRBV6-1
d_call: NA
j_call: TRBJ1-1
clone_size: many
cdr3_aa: CASSEDLRNTEAFF
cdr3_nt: TGTGCCAGCAGTGAAGACTTGAGGAACACTGAAGCTTTCTTT

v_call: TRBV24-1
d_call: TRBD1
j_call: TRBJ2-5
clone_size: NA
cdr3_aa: CATSDWDSQETQYF
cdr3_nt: TGTGCCACCAGTGATTGGGACAGCCAAGAGACCCAGTACTTC

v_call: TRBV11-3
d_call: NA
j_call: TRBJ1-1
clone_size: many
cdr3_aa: CASSTRTDLNTEAFF
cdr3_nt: TGTGCCAGCAGCACCCGGACAGATTTGAACACTGAAGCTTTCTTT

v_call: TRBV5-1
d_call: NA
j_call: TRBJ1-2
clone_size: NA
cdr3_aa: CASSPSLEGIGYTF
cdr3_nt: TGCGCCAGCAGCCCGTCGTTGGAGGGGATTGGCTACACCTTC

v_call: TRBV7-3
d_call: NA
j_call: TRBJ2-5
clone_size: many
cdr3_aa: CASRFLLVQETQYF
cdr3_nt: TGTGCCAGCAGATTCTTACTAGTACAAGAGACCCAGTACTTC

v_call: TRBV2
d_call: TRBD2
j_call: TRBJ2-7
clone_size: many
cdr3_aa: CASSGGTTDIYEQYF
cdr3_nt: TGTGCCAGCAGTGGTGGGACTACCGATATCTACGAGCAGTACTTC

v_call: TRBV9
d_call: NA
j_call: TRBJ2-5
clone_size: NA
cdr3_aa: CASSVATGVGQETQYF
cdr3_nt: TGTGCCAGCAGCGTAGCTACCGGGGTTGGACAAGAGACCCAGTACTTC